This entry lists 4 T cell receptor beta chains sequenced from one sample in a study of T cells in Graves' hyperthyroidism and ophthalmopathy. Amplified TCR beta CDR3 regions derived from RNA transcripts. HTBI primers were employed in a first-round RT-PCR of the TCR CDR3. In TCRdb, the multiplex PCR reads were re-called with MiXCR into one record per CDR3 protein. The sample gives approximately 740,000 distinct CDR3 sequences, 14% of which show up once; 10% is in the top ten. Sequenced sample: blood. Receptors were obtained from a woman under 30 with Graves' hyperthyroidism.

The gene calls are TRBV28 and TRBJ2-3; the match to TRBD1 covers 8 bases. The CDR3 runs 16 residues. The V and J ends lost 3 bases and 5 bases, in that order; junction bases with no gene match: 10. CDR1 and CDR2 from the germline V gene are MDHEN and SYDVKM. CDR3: CASSFPQGALGDTQYF. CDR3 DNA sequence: TGTGCCAGCAGTTTCCCTCAGGGGGCGCTGGGAGATACGCAGTATTTT.

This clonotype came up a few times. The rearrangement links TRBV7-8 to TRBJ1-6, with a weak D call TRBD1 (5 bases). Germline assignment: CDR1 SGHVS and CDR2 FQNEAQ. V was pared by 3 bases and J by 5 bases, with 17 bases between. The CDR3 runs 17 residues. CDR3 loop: CASSLQGVGVNNSPLHF. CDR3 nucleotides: TGTGCCAGCAGCTTGCAGGGTGTCGGGGTAAATAATTCACCCCTCCACTTT.

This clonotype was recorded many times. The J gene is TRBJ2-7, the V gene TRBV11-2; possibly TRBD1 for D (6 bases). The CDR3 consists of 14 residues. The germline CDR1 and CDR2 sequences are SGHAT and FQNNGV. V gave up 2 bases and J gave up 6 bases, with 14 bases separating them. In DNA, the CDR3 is TGTGCCAGCAGCTTAACCACAGGGAGCGTCGAGCAGTACTTC. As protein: CASSLTTGSVEQYF.

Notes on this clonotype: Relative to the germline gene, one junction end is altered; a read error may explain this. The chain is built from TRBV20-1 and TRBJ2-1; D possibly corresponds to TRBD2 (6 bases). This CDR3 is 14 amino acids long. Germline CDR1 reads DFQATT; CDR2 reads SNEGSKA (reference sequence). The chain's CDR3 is CTARDGSSYNEQLF. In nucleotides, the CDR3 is TGCACCGCCCGAGACGGGAGCTCCTACAATGAGCAGCTCTTC.